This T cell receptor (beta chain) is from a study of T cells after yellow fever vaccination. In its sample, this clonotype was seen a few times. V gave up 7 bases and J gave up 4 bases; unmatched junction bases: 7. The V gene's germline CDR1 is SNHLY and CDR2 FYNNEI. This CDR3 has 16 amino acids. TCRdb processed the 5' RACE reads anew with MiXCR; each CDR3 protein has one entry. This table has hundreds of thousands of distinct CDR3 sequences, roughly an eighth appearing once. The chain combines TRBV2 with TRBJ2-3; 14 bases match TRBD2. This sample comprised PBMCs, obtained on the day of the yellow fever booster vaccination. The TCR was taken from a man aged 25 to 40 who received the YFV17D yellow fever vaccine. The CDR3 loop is CASKRGTSGRADTQYF. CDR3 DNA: TGTGCCAGCAAACGGGGGACTAGCGGGAGAGCAGATACGCAGTATTTT. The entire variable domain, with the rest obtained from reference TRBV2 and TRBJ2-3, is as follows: EPEVTQTPSHQVTQMGQEVILRCVPISNHLYFYWYRQILGQKVEFLVSFYNNEISEKSEIFDDQFSVERPDGSNFTLKIRSTKLEDSAMYFCASKRGTSGRADTQYFGPGTRLTVL.